This T cell receptor (beta chain) was sequenced during a study of blood T cell repertoires in COVID-19 (TCRdb year 2020). In terms of the full investigation: The collaborator samples originated in the United States, Italy and Spain and spanned the acute and convalescent phases of COVID-19. HLA class I and class II types, where available, came from metadata supplied by the sample provider rather than from assay-based typing. The sample metadata nearly always contained a de-identified subject ID, COVID-19 status, age in years and sex. Samples came from the ongoing ImmuneRACE study (first 160 participants) plus 1,254 subjects from 6 global collaborators. The dataset comprised deeply sampled blood TCRbeta repertoires from subjects exposed to, actively infected with, or recovered from COVID-19. The repertoires were made available in a free public database intended to serve as a resource for research on the immune response to SARS-CoV-2. The prospective study material was composed of cDNA or gDNA derived from T cells, B-cell-depleted T cells, or PBMCs. Overall study outcomes, separate from this receptor: The quantity of clinical and demographic metadata differed by source and by participant and was supplied without curation.

The CDR3 has 13 amino acids, counting the end cysteine and phenylalanine. Only the CDR3 DNA stays, 39 bases, in frame from base 1. CDR1 SNHLY and CDR2 FYNNEI were looked up in the germline V gene. V gives up 3 bases and J gives up 7 bases, and the segment between their germline ends measures 10 bases. One collaborating source in Seattle enrolled patients while the patients were actively infected and followed the patients over time throughout the course of disease. Whole blood was collected in K2EDTA tubes by collaborating institutions according to the institutions' own protocols. For TCRbeta analysis, collaborators shipped samples in one of three forms: frozen whole blood, isolated PBMCs, or DNA extracted from either of those sample types. TCRbeta CDR3 regions were amplified from genomic DNA by means of the immunoSEQ Assay, a bias-controlled multiplex PCR. As for the original processing: The number of nucleated cells in each sample was estimated from the amplification of reference gene primers within the assay. To quantify the absolute abundance of each unique TCRbeta CDR3 rearrangement, sequence reads were collapsed and filtered. For each sample, productive Simpson clonality was calculated as the square root of Simpson's diversity index over productive rearrangements. TCRdb carries this immuneACCESS record with in-frame sequences only. Its versions omit some clonotypes, under half of them owing to an unresolved V gene in the studies checked, with the rest unexplained. The DNA gave D and trimming, while V, J and clone size come from that table. For this sample the table gives about 170,000 clones, of which more than 75% were detected only once. Clones ranked in the top ten supply over 2% of the sample.

Concerning this clone: No antigen is known for it. Within one base of it there is no much larger clone, and no base qualities were kept.

The clonotype comes from an elderly woman with COVID-19, enrolled during active disease. The chain joins TRBV2 to TRBJ1-5; TRBD1 might be the D gene, on 5 matching bases. Input material: peripheral blood. DNA sequence: TGTGCCAGCAGTGACGGGGGGAAACAGCCCCAGCATTTT. Its translation reads: CASSDGGKQPQHF.